Shown below are 27 T cell receptor beta chains from a single sample sequenced in a study of circulating CD8 cells and anti-PD-1 response in melanoma. The QIAseq Immune Repertoire TCR panel built the libraries from roughly 15 ng of total RNA. TCRdb passed the reads through MiXCR, listing each CDR3 protein once. The sample yields several hundred distinct CDR3 sequences, about 10% seen once. Four subsets defined by PD-1 and/or TIGIT were sorted from live CD3+CD8+TCRalphabeta+ cells. The specimen comprised CD8+ T cells from PBMCs, sampled at baseline or after one month of anti-PD-1 therapy (not recorded which). The receptors shown here come from a human donor with melanoma.

A few counts support this clonotype. The chain joins TRBV28 to TRBJ1-4, with a weak D call TRBD1 (5 bases). Per germline, CDR1 MDHEN and CDR2 SYDVKM. CDR3 length: 14 amino acids. V lost 2 bases to trimming and J lost 7 bases, with 11 bases between them. CDR3 sequence (DNA): TGTGCCAGCAGTTTACCGGGGCTTGGTGAAAAACTGTTTTTT. Protein sequence: CASSLPGLGEKLFF.

This clonotype is termed medium-sized. The V call is TRBV28, the J call TRBJ1-3; perhaps TRBD1 as D (6 bases). The CDR3 totals 17 residues. V dropped 5 bases and J dropped 0 bases, with 17 bases sitting between them. The germline V gene has CDR1 MDHEN and CDR2 SYDVKM. As DNA, the CDR3 is TGTGCCAGCAGTAACCAGCACAACAGGGACTCTGGAAACACCATATATTTT. Translation gives CASSNQHNRDSGNTIYF.

This rearrangement joins TRBV19 to TRBJ2-3; 8 nucleotides agree with TRBD1. The junction had 5 bases not matched to a gene; V was cut back by 4 bases and J by 2 bases. The CDR3 consists of 15 residues. The germline V gene has CDR1 LNHDA and CDR2 SQIVND (reference sequence). DNA for the CDR3: TGTGCCAGTAGTAGCAAGACAGGGGCCACAGATACGCAGTATTTT. It encodes CASSSKTGATDTQYF.

This clonotype ranks as medium-sized. The V gene is TRBV29-1, the J gene TRBJ2-5, with D unclear. The CDR3 loop spans 13 amino acids. In germline, CDR1 is SQVTM, CDR2 ANQGSEA. V lost 5 bases and J lost 2, with 12 bases in between. This CDR3 is CSVPLAEQETQYF. CDR3 in DNA: TGCAGCGTTCCTTTGGCGGAGCAAGAGACCCAGTACTTC.

In its sample, this clonotype is large. V and J are TRBV7-3 and TRBJ1-2, with D unclear. The V gene's germline CDR1 is SGHTA and CDR2 FQGTGA. Trimming removed 5 bases at V and 3 bases at J, with 10 bases between. This CDR3 contains 13 residues. The CDR3 bases are TGTGCCAGCAGCCCCGGGCCCTACTATGGCTACACCTTC. It encodes CASSPGPYYGYTF.

This clonotype is labeled as medium-sized. J is TRBJ1-2 and V is TRBV28, with TRBD1 matching 7 bases. This CDR3 spans 16 amino acids. J lost 4 bases, V lost 10 bases, and 18 bases had no gene match. The germline CDR1 and CDR2 sequences are MDHEN and SYDVKM. CDR3: CATHSPRDSALYGYTF. The CDR3 DNA reads as TGTGCCACCCACTCTCCACGGGACAGTGCCCTCTATGGCTACACCTTC.

This clonotype ranks as medium-sized (0.01 to 0.1%). This chain uses TRBV19 with TRBJ2-7; TRBD2 matches 7 bases. From germline, CDR1 is LNHDA and CDR2 SQIVND (reference sequence). The CDR3 sequence is 15 residues long. J was trimmed by 1 base and V by 1 base; bases with no gene match: 4. For the CDR3, the DNA is TGTGCCAGTAGTATAGTGGCTAGCGGTTCCTACGAGCAGTACTTC. Translated: CASSIVASGSYEQYF. Full variable domain (remainder filled in from reference TRBV19 and TRBJ2-7): DGGITQSPKYLFRKEGQNVTLSCEQNLNHDAMYWYRQDPGQGLRLIYYSQIVNDFQKGDIAEGYSVSREKKESFPLTVTSAQKNPTAFYLCASSIVASGSYEQYFGPGTRLTVT.

By sample fraction, this clonotype is medium-sized. J is TRBJ2-3 and V is TRBV7-3; TRBD2 aligns across 8 bases. With V trimmed by 6 bases and J by 2 bases, 7 bases remained unmatched. Per germline, CDR1 SGHTA and CDR2 FQGTGA. The CDR3 loop spans 15 amino acids. The CDR3 here is CASSSGLAITDTQYF. The CDR3 region has the DNA TGTGCCAGCAGTTCCGGACTAGCCATCACAGATACGCAGTATTTT.

Points on this clonotype: The conserved closing phenylalanine or tryptophan is absent in this CDR3, likely reflecting a read error. This rearrangement joins TRBV2 to TRBJ2-5; the D is unclear. CDR1 and CDR2 (germline): SNHLY, FYNNEI. The CDR3 runs to 14 residues. V was shortened by 5 bases and J by 5 bases, with 15 bases between the two germline ends. Here the CDR3 DNA reads TGTGCCAGCAGTTCCCGTGTGCCTATGGAGACCCAGTACGTC. Amino acids: CASSSRVPMETQYV.

By sample fraction, this clonotype is medium-sized (0.01 to 0.1%). The chain uses TRBV27 and TRBJ1-5; D gene ambiguous. With 5 bases removed from V and 0 bases from J, the gap between germline ends came to 5 bases. This CDR3 spans 13 amino acids. Germline lookup yields CDR1 MNHEY and CDR2 SMNVEV (reference sequence). The CDR3 region has the DNA TGTGCCAGCAGTCCCTATAGCAATCAGCCCCAGCATTTT. Residues: CASSPYSNQPQHF.

By its share, this clonotype is large. The V gene is TRBV2, the J gene TRBJ2-2; D remains ambiguous. V shed 3 bases and J shed 7 bases, with 9 bases lying between them. This CDR3 comprises 13 residues. Germline CDR1 is SNHLY and CDR2 is FYNNEI. In DNA, the CDR3 is TGTGCCAGCAGTGACAGCCTTGTCGGGGAGCTGTTTTTT. Its protein is CASSDSLVGELFF.

In its sample, this clonotype is medium-sized (0.01 to 0.1%). This chain uses TRBV19 with TRBJ2-7; a possible D gene is TRBD2 (6 bases). Germline CDR1 is LNHDA and CDR2 is SQIVND (reference sequence). The CDR3 sequence is 14 residues long. With 0 bases removed from V and 6 bases from J, the gap between germline ends came to 12 bases. The CDR3 DNA sequence: TGTGCCAGTAGTATAGATCACGGGAGTGGCGAGCAGTACTTC. This translates into CASSIDHGSGEQYF.

This clonotype counts as medium-sized. This chain joins TRBV13 and TRBJ2-5; possibly TRBD2 for D (6 bases). Germline assignment: CDR1 PRHDT and CDR2 FYEKMQ (reference sequence). This CDR3 is built from 14 residues. V lost 4 bases and J lost 7, with 16 bases in between. Here the CDR3 reads CASSSQPSDATQYF. CDR3 bases: TGTGCCAGCAGCTCCCAACCTAGCGACGCGACCCAGTACTTC.

By proportion, this clonotype is medium-sized. V is TRBV7-2 and J is TRBJ2-5; D gene ambiguous. Germline assignment: CDR1 SGHTA and CDR2 FQGNSA. The V end was cut by 5 bases, the J end by 5 bases, with 18 bases between. CDR3 length: 15 amino acids. CDR3 coding DNA: TGTGCCAGCAGCGGACGGACCCTTAGGGTGGAGACCCAGTACTTC. Translating it yields CASSGRTLRVETQYF.

This clonotype is judged large. The chain is built from TRBV2 and TRBJ2-2; D gene unclear. V was clipped by 6 bases and J by 6 bases, with 17 bases between them. The V gene's germline CDR1 is SNHLY and CDR2 FYNNEI. The CDR3 is 15 residues long. CDR3 DNA sequence: TGTGCCAGCAGCTCAGGAAAGCTGATTCCCGGGGAGCTGTTTTTT. It encodes CASSSGKLIPGELFF.

By share, this clonotype ranks as medium-sized. The chain joins TRBV4-3 to TRBJ2-7; tentatively, D is TRBD2 (5 bases). V was shortened by 0 bases and J by 3 bases, with 9 bases between the two germline ends. This CDR3 has 14 residues. Germline V lookup: CDR1 LGHNA, CDR2 YSLEER. CDR3 DNA sequence: TGCGCCAGCAGCCAAGATCAACGGGGCTACGAGCAGTACTTC. Translation gives CASSQDQRGYEQYF.

This clonotype was detected only a few times. The V gene is TRBV5-1, the J gene TRBJ2-1, with 8 positions matching TRBD2. The germline V gene encodes CDR1 SGHRS and CDR2 YFSETQ. Germline trimming cut 0 bases from V and 6 bases from J; bases unmatched to any gene: 2. The CDR3 sequence is 14 residues long. The CDR3 spells CASSLELAVNEQFF. The CDR3 DNA follows: TGCGCCAGCAGCTTGGAACTAGCGGTCAATGAGCAGTTCTTC.

By sample share, this clonotype is medium-sized. CDR3 nucleotide sequence: TGTGCCAGCAGTTTAGGAGCCACAGGGAATGAGCAGTTCTTC. Its protein is CASSLGATGNEQFF. The gene calls are TRBV28 and TRBJ2-1; D is perhaps TRBD1 (6 bases). CDR1 is MDHEN, CDR2 SYDVKM, per germline. The length of the CDR3 is 14 residues. V lost 2 bases and J 7 bases, leaving 12 bases between the germline ends.

Within the sample, this clonotype is large. J is TRBJ2-5 and V is TRBV7-3, with TRBD1 matching over 8 bases. The V and J ends lost 5 bases and 5 bases, in that order; junction bases with no gene match: 7. CDR3 length: 14 amino acids. The V gene's germline CDR1 is SGHTA and CDR2 FQGTGA. CDR3 in amino acids: CASSPGQGGETQYF. CDR3 sequence (DNA): TGTGCCAGCAGCCCCGGACAGGGCGGGGAGACCCAGTACTTC.

This clonotype ranks as large (0.1 to 1%). V gene TRBV19 combines with J gene TRBJ2-3; D is unresolved. Trimming stripped 2 bases from V and 0 bases from J, with 9 bases between. The CDR3 contains 15 residues. Germline V lookup: CDR1 LNHDA, CDR2 SQIVND (reference sequence). The CDR3 nucleotides read TGTGCCAGTAGTATATCCCCAGCTAGCACAGATACGCAGTATTTT. The encoded protein is CASSISPASTDTQYF.

In its sample, this clonotype ranks as large. J is TRBJ1-5 and V is TRBV28; D possibly corresponds to TRBD1 (5 bases). CDR3 length equals 14 residues. The germline CDR1 and CDR2 sequences are MDHEN and SYDVKM. V was clipped by 5 bases and J by 2 bases, with 10 bases between them. CDR3 sequence (DNA): TGTGCCAGCAGTCGGGGCCGCGGCAATCAGCCCCAGCATTTT. This gives the protein CASSRGRGNQPQHF.

This clonotype qualifies as hyperexpanded. The J gene is TRBJ2-5, the V gene TRBV2; D gene uncertain. This CDR3 contains 14 residues. Deletions cut 5 bases from V and 5 bases from J, with 15 bases between. The germline V gene has CDR1 SNHLY and CDR2 FYNNEI. The CDR3 bases are TGTGCCAGCAGTTCCCGTGTGCCAATGGAGACCCAGTACTTC. This codes for CASSSRVPMETQYF.

In this sample, this clonotype is medium-sized. The rearrangement joins TRBV6-6 to TRBJ2-7; TRBD1 matches 11 bases. The CDR3 consists of 15 residues. The trim removed 0 bases at V and 6 bases at J, leaving 4 bases unmatched. The germline V gene has CDR1 MNHNY and CDR2 SVGAGI (reference sequence). CDR3 DNA sequence: TGTGCCAGCAGTTACTCCGGGACAGGGGGGCTCGAGCAGTACTTC. As protein: CASSYSGTGGLEQYF.

By sample fraction, this clonotype is large. This chain joins TRBV28 and TRBJ1-1; D not resolved. In germline, CDR1 is MDHEN, CDR2 SYDVKM. The CDR3 runs to 15 residues. V lost 2 bases and J lost 4, with 14 bases in between. The CDR3 spells CASSLGQLSGTEAFF. The DNA for the CDR3 is TGTGCCAGCAGTTTAGGTCAACTTTCTGGCACTGAAGCTTTCTTT.

This clonotype was picked up a small number of times. The chain has TRBV7-8 and TRBJ2-3; TRBD2 matches at 13 bases. CDR1 is SGHVS, CDR2 FQNEAQ, per germline. The CDR3 is 19 residues long. Trimming cost V 3 bases and J 0 bases; bases outside gene matches: 9. CDR3 DNA: TGTGCCAGCAGCTTTCCCCGGACTAGCGGGGGACTAAGCACAGATACGCAGTATTTT. Amino acids: CASSFPRTSGGLSTDTQYF.

This chain joins TRBV25-1 and TRBJ1-1; D might be TRBD1 (6 bases). The germline CDR1 and CDR2 sequences are MGHDK and SYGVNS. The CDR3 runs to 13 residues. Trimming pared 5 bases from V and 1 base from J, leaving 8 bases between. The CDR3 DNA reads as TGTGCCAGCAGTCCCAGGGGGAACACTGAAGCTTTCTTT. Translated, it gives CASSPRGNTEAFF.

This clonotype is hyperexpanded in the sample. V usage is TRBV12-5 and J usage is TRBJ1-5, with a weak D call TRBD1 (5 bases). The CDR3 is 14 residues long. Trimming removed 9 bases at V and 3 bases at J, with 15 bases between. Germline-derived CDR1 and CDR2 are LGHNT and FRNRAP. In nucleotides, the CDR3 is TGTGCTAGCCTATTTAGACAGTTCAATCAGCCCCAGCATTTT. Its translation is CASLFRQFNQPQHF.